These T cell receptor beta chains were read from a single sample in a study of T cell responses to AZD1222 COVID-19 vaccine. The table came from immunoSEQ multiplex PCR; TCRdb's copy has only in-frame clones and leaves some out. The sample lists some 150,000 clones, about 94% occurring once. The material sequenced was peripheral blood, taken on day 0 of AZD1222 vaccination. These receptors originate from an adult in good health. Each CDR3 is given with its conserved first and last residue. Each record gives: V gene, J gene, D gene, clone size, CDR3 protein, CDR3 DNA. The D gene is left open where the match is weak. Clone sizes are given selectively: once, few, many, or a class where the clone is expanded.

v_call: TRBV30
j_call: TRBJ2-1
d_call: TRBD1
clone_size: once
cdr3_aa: CAWSEGAGDEQFF
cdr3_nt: TGTGCCTGGAGTGAGGGGGCGGGTGATGAGCAGTTCTTC

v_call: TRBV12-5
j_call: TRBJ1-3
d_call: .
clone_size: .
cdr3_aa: CASGLGLSAGNTIYF
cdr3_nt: TGTGCTAGTGGTTTGGGACTTTCGGCTGGAAACACCATATATTTT

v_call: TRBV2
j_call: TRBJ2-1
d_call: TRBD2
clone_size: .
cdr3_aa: CASSTQTSGNNEQFF
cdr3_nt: TGTGCCAGCAGTACCCAGACTAGCGGAAACAATGAGCAGTTCTTC

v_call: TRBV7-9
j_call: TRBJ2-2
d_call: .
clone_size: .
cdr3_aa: CASSLGDIDTGELFF
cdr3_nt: TGTGCCAGCAGCTTAGGGGACATTGACACCGGGGAGCTGTTTTTT

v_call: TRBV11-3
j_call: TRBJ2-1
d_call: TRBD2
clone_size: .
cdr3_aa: CASSLGASGHEQFF
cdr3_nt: TGTGCCAGCAGCTTAGGTGCTAGCGGCCATGAGCAGTTCTTC

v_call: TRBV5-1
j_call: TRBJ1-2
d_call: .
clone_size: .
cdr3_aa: CASSLTAGDYGYTF
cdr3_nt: TGCGCCAGCAGCTTGACGGCAGGGGACTATGGCTACACCTTC

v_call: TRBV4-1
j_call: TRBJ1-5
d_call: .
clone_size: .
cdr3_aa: CASSQSPPRNQPQHF
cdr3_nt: TGCGCCAGCAGCCAAAGTCCACCGCGCAATCAGCCCCAGCATTTT

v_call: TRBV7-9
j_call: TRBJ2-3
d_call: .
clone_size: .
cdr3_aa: CASSLSSKDTQYF
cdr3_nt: TGTGCCAGCAGCTTAAGTAGCAAAGATACGCAGTATTTT

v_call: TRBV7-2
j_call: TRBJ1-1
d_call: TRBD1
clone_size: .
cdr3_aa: CASSLVRQGWRATEAFF
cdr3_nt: TGTGCCAGCAGCTTAGTGAGACAGGGGTGGAGAGCCACTGAAGCTTTCTTT

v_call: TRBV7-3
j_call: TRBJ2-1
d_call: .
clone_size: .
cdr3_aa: CASSLTGLANEQFF
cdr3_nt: TGTGCCAGCAGCTTAACCGGTCTAGCTAATGAGCAGTTCTTC

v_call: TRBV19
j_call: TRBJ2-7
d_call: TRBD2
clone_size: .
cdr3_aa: CASKASGTGYEQYF
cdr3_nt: TGTGCCAGTAAGGCTAGCGGGACGGGCTACGAGCAGTACTTC

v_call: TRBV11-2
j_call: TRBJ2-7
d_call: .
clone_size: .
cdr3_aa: CASSNPPGHEQYF
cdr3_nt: TGTGCCAGCAGCAATCCCCCGGGGCACGAGCAGTACTTC

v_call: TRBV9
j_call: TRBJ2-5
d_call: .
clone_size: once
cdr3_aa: CASSMSTDGGRGETQYF
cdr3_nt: TGTGCCAGCAGCATGTCTACCGACGGGGGGCGGGGAGAGACCCAGTACTTC

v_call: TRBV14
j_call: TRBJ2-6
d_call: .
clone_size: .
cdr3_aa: CASSQDHGNGANVLTF
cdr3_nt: TGTGCCAGCAGCCAAGATCACGGGAATGGGGCCAACGTCCTGACTTTC

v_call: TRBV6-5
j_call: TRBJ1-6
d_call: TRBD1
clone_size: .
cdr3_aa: CASSSLWTGHSPLHF
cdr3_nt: TGTGCCAGCAGTTCCCTTTGGACAGGGCACTCACCCCTCCACTTT

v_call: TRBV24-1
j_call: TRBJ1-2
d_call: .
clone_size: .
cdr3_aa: CATSDPGIYGYTF
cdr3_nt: TGTGCCACCAGTGATCCCGGGATCTATGGCTACACCTTC

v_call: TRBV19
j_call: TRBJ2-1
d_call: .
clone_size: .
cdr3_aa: CASTTGLWNEQFF
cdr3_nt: TGTGCCAGTACCACCGGTTTATGGAATGAGCAGTTCTTC

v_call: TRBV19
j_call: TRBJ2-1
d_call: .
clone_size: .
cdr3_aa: CASSIFGSSYNEQFF
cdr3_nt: TGTGCCAGTAGTATCTTCGGTAGCTCCTACAATGAGCAGTTCTTC

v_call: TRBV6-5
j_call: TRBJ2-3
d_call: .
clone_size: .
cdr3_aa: CASSRGSTDTQYF
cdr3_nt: TGTGCCAGCAGCCGCGGATCCACAGATACGCAGTATTTT

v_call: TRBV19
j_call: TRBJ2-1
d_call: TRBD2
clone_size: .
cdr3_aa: CASSIVTSGSDNEQFF
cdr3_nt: TGTGCCAGTAGTATAGTGACTAGCGGGAGTGACAATGAGCAGTTCTTC

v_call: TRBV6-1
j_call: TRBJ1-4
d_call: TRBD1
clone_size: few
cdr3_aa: CASSEGTGFEKLFF
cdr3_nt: TGTGCCAGCAGTGAAGGGACAGGGTTTGAAAAACTGTTTTTT

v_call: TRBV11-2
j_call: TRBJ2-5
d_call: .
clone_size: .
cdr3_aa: CASSQAPDQETQYF
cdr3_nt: TGTGCCAGCAGCCAAGCGCCTGATCAAGAGACCCAGTACTTC

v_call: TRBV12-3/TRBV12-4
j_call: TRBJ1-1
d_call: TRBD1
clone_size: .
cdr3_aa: CASSPGQGRRAFF
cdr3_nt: TGTGCCAGCAGTCCTGGACAGGGGCGACGCGCTTTCTTT

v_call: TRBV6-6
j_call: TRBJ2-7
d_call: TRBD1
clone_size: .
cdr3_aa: CASSFSLDRGSYEQYF
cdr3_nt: TGTGCCAGCAGTTTCTCCTTAGACAGGGGGTCCTACGAGCAGTACTTC

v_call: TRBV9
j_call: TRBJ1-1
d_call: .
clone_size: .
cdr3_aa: CASSVDLGGNTEAFF
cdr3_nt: TGTGCCAGCAGCGTAGACCTGGGTGGGAACACTGAAGCTTTCTTT

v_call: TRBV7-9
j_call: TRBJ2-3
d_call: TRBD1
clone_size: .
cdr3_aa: CASSRIGGTGTDTQYF
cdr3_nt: TGTGCCAGCAGCCGAATAGGTGGGACAGGGACAGATACGCAGTATTTT

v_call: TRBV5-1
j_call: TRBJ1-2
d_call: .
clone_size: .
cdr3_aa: CASSTIQSSYGYTF
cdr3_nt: TGCGCCAGCAGCACTATACAGAGCTCCTATGGCTACACCTTC

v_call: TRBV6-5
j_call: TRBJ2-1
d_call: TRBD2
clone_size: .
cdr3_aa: CASSSPGGREQFF
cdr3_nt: TGTGCCAGCAGTTCCCCGGGAGGGCGTGAGCAGTTCTTC

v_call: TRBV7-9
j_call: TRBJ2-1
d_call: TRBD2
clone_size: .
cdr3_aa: CASSLTQSTSGRYNEQFF
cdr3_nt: TGTGCCAGCAGCTTAACCCAATCGACTAGCGGGAGGTACAATGAGCAGTTCTTC

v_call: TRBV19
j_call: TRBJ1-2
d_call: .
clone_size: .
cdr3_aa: CASSILRHGDYGYTF
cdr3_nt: TGTGCCAGTAGTATACTTCGCCACGGGGACTATGGCTACACCTTC

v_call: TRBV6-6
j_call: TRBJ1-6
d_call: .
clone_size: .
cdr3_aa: CASRTARDTPLHF
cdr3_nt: TGTGCCAGCAGGACCGCGAGGGATACACCCCTCCACTTT

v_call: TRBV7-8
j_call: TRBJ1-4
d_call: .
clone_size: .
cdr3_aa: CASSLGVTNNEKLFF
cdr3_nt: TGTGCCAGCAGCTTAGGGGTCACCAACAATGAAAAACTGTTTTTT

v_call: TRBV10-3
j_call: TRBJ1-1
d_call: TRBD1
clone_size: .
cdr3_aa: CATRLTGDDTEAFF
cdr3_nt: TGTGCCACTAGACTGACAGGGGATGACACTGAAGCTTTCTTT